This T cell receptor (beta chain) was captured in a study of T-cell memory formation after mild COVID-19. Overall study results and limits: Clones that contracted clustered mainly in CM and EM if CD4+ and in EMRA if CD8+.

Germline CDR1 MNHEY, CDR2 SVGAGI. This CDR3 contains 15 residues. The junction had 8 bases not matched to a gene; V was cut back by 5 bases and J by 4 bases. cDNA libraries for TCR alpha and TCR beta, carrying sample barcodes and UMIs, came from 5'RACE with constant-segment primers. MiXCR, run by TCRdb on the 5' RACE reads, gives a single entry per CDR3 protein. Of about 200,000 distinct CDR3 sequences listed, 7.5% to 10% are singletons. In regard to this clonotype: Antigen: not known.

The sequencing input was PBMCs or a T cell subset sorted from them (not recorded which). The chain combines TRBV6-5 with TRBJ1-3, with TRBD1 matching 7 bases. The origin of this receptor is a man aged 18-30 years who had mild COVID-19 (a few samples of this study predate the infection). Cell type and time point are not known. CDR3: CASSASGGGGNTIYF. CDR3 nucleotide sequence: TGTGCCAGCAGTGCCTCAGGGGGAGGAGGAAACACCATATATTTT.